This entry lists 2 T cell receptor beta chains sequenced from one sample in a study of T cells in localized non-small cell lung cancer. The table came from immunoSEQ multiplex PCR; TCRdb's copy has only in-frame clones and leaves some out. The repertoire consists of around 24,000 clones, with approximately 84% occurring once and the leading ten covering approximately 5%. Material: PBMCs, obtained before any cancer treatment. These receptors were collected from a man between 40 and 75 years old with stage II lung adenocarcinoma.

This chain links TRBV4-2 with TRBJ1-4; unclear D gene. Germline CDR1 is LGHNA and CDR2 is YNFKEQ. Trimming stripped 3 bases from V and 7 bases from J, with 24 bases between. This CDR3 spans 18 amino acids. CDR3 protein: CASSQTDSVNIAGEKLFF. The CDR3 nucleotides are TGTGCCAGCAGCCAGACGGATTCGGTAAATATTGCAGGTGAAAAACTGTTTTTT.

The chain is built from TRBV7-9 and TRBJ2-3; 9 bases align to TRBD2. The CDR3 contains 15 residues. Trimming took 1 base from V and 5 from J; bases not matched to a gene: 4. The germline V gene has CDR1 SEHNR and CDR2 FQNEAQ (reference sequence). The CDR3 bases are TGTGCCAGCAGCTTAGGGTATAGCGGGGGAGATACGCAGTATTTT. It encodes CASSLGYSGGDTQYF.